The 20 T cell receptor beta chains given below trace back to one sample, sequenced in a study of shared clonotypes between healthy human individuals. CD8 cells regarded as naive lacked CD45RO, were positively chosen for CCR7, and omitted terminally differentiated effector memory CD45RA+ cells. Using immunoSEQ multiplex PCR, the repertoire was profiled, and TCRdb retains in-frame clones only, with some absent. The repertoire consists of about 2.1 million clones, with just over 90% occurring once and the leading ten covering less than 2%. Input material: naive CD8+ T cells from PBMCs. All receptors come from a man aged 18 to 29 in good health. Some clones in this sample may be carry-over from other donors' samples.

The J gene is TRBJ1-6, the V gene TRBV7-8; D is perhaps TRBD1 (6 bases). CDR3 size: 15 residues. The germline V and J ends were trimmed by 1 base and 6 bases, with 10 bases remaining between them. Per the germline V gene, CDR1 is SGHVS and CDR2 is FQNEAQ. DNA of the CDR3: TGTGCCAGCAGCTTAGGCAGGGGCACTAATTCACCCCTCCACTTT. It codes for CASSLGRGTNSPLHF.

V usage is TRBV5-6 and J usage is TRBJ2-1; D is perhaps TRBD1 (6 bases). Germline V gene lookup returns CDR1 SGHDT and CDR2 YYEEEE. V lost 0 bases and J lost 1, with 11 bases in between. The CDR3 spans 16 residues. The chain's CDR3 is CASSLDREWSYNEQFF. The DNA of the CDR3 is TGTGCCAGCAGCTTGGACAGGGAATGGTCCTACAATGAGCAGTTCTTC.

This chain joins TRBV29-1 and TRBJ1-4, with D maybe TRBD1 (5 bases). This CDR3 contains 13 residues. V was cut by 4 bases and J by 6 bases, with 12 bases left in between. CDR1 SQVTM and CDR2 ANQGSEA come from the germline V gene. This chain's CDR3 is CSVVEGPYEKLFF. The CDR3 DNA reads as TGCAGCGTTGTGGAGGGGCCGTATGAAAAACTGTTTTTT.

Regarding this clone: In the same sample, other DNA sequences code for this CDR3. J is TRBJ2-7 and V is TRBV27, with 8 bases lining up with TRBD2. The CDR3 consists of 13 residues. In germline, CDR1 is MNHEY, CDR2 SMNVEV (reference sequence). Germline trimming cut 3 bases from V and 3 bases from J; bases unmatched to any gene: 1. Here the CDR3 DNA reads TGTGCCAGCAGTTTGGCGGGGGGCTACGAGCAGTACTTC. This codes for CASSLAGGYEQYF.

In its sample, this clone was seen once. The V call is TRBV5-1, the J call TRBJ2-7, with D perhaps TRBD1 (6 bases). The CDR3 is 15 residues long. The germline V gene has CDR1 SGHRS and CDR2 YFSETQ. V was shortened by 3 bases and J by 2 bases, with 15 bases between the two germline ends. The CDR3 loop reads CASSWFGTTTYEQYF. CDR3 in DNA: TGCGCCAGCAGCTGGTTCGGGACAACTACCTACGAGCAGTACTTC.

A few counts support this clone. The CDR3 sequence: CASSPVLAEKLFF. The CDR3, as DNA: TGTGCCAGCAGCCCGGTGTTAGCTGAAAAACTGTTTTTT. The gene calls are TRBV7-9 and TRBJ1-4; unclear D gene. CDR1 is SEHNR and CDR2 is FQNEAQ in the germline V gene (reference sequence). The CDR3 runs to 13 residues. V was cut by 5 bases and J by 7 bases, with 11 bases left in between. The whole variable domain, filled in from reference TRBV7-9 and TRBJ1-4, reads DTGVSQNPRHKITKRGQNVTFRCDPISEHNRLYWYRQTLGQGPEFLTYFQNEAQLEKSRLLSDRFSAERPKGSFSTLEIQRTEQGDSAMYLCASSPVLAEKLFFGSGTQLSVL.

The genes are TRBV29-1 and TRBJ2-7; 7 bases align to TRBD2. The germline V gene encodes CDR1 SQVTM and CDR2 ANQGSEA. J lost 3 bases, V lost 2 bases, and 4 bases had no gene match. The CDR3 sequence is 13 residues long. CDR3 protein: CSVENSGNYEQYF. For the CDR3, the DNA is TGCAGCGTTGAAAACAGCGGGAACTACGAGCAGTACTTC.

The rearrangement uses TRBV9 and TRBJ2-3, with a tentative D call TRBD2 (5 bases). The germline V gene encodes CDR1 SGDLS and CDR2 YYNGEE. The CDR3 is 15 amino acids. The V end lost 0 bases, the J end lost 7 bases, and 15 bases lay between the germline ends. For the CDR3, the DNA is TGTGCCAGCAGCGTAGTTGGTGACTATCGTAATACGCAGTATTTT. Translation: CASSVVGDYRNTQYF.

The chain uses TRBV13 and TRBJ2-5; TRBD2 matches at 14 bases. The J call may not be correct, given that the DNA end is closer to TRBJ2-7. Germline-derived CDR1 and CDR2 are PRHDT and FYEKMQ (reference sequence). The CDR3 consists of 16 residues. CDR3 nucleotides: TGTGCCAGCAGCGACCGGACTAGCGGGAGGATAGGCGAGCAGTACTTC. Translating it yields CASSDRTSGRIGEQYF.

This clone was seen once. The CDR3 DNA reads TGTGCCAGCAGCCTCACTAGCGGGGGGCCCCCCAGCACAGATACGCAGTATTTT. It specifies CASSLTSGGPPSTDTQYF. J is TRBJ2-3 and V is TRBV7-9; 12 bases are a match to TRBD2. The CDR3 contains 18 residues. Germline assignment: CDR1 SEHNR and CDR2 FQNEAQ (reference sequence). The V and J ends lost 5 bases and 0 bases, in that order; junction bases with no gene match: 9.

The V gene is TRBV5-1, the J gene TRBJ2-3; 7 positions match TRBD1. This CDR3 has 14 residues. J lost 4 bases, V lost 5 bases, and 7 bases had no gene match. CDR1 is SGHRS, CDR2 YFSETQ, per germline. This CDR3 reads CASRLNRGADTQYF. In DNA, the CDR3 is TGCGCCAGCAGACTAAACAGGGGTGCAGATACGCAGTATTTT.

The CDR3 here is CASSYLGRGKDTQYF. For the CDR3, the DNA is TGCGCCAGCAGTTATCTCGGGAGGGGGAAAGATACGCAGTATTTT. The V gene is TRBV4-3, the J gene TRBJ2-3; 8 bases map to TRBD2. From germline, CDR1 is LGHNA and CDR2 YSLEER. Losses at the gene ends were 6 bases for V and 5 bases for J; bases not matched to a gene: 10. The CDR3 consists of 15 residues.

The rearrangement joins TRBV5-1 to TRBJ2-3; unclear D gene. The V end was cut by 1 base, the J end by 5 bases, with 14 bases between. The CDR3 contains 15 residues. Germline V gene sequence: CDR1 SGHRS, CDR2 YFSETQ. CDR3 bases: TGCGCCAGCAGCTTGAACGGGTTATCTCGAGATACGCAGTATTTT. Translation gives CASSLNGLSRDTQYF.

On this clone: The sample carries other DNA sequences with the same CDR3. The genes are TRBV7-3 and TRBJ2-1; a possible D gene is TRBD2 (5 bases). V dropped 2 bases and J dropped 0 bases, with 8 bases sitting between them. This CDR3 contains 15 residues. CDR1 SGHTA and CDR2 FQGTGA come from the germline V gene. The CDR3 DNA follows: TGTGCCAGCAGCTTAGTTCGGGGCTCCTACAATGAGCAGTTCTTC. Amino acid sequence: CASSLVRGSYNEQFF.

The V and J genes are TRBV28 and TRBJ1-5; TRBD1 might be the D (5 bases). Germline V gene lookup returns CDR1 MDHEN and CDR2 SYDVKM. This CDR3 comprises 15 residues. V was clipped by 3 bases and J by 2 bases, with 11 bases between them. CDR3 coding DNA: TGTGCCAGCAGTTTTGGGGACTGGGGCAATCAGCCCCAGCATTTT. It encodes CASSFGDWGNQPQHF.

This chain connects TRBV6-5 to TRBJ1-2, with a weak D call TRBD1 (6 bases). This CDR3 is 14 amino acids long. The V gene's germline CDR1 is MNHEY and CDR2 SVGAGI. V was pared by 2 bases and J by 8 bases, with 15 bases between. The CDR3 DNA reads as TGTGCCAGCAGTTACGCCAGGGGCCCCCAGGGCTACACCTTC. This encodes CASSYARGPQGYTF.

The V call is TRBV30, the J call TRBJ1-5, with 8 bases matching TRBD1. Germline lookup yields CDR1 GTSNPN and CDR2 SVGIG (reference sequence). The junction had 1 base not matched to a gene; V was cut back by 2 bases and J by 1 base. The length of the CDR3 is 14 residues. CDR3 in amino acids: CAWSWDRSNQPQHF. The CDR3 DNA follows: TGTGCCTGGAGTTGGGACAGGAGCAATCAGCCCCAGCATTTT.

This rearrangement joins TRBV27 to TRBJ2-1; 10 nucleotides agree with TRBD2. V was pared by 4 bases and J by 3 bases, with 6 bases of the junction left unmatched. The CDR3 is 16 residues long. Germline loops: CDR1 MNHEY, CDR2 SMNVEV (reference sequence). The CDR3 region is CASSWASGSVYNEQFF. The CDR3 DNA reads TGTGCCAGCAGTTGGGCTAGCGGGAGTGTCTACAATGAGCAGTTCTTC.

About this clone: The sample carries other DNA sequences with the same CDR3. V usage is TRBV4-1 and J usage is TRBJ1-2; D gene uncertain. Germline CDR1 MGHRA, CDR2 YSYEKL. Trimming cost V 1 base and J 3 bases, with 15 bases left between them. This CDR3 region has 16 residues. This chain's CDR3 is CASSQVIVRADYGYTF. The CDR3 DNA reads TGCGCCAGCAGCCAAGTGATTGTAAGGGCAGACTATGGCTACACCTTC.

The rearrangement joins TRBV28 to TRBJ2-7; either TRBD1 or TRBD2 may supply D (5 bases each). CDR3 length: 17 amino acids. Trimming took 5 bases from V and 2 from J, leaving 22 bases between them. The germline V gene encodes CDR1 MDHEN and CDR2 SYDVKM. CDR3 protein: CASSGGAGTVYTYEQYF. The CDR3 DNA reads TGTGCCAGCAGTGGGGGAGCAGGGACCGTTTATACCTACGAGCAGTACTTC. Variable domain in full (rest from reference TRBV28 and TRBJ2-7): DVKVTQSSRYLVKRTGEKVFLECVQDMDHENMFWYRQDPGLGLRLIYFSYDVKMKEKGDIPEGYSVSREKKERFSLILESASTNQTSMYLCASSGGAGTVYTYEQYFGPGTRLTVT.